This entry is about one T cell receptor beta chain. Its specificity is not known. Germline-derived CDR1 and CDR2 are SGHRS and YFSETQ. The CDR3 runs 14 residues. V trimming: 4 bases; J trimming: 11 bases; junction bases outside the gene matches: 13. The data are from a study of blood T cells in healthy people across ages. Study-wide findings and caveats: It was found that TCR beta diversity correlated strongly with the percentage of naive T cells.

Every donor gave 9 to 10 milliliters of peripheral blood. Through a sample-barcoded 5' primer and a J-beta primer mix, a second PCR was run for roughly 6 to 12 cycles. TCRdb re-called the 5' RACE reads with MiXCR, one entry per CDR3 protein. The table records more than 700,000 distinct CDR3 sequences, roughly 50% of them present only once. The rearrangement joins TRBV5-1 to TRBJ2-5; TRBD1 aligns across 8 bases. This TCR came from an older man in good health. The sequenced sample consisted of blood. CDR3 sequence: CASSPGTGEGEQYF. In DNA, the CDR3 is TGCGCCAGCAGCCCGGGGACAGGCGAAGGGGAGCAGTACTTC.